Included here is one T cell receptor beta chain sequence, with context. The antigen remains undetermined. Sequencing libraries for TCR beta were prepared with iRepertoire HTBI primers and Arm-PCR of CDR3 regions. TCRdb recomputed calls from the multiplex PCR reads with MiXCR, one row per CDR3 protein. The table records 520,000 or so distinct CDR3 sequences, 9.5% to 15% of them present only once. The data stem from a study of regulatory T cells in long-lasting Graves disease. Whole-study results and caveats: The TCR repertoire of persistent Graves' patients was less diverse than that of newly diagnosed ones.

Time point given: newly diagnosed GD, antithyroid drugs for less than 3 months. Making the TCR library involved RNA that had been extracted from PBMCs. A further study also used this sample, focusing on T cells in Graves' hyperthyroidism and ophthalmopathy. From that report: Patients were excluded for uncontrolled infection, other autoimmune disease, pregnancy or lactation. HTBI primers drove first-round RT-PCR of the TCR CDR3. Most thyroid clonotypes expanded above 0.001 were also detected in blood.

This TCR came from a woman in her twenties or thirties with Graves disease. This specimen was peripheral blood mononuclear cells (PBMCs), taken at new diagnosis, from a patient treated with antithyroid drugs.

The CDR3 DNA sequence: TGTGCCAGCAGCGCACTTACGGGGTCTTACAATGAGCAGTTCTTC. Its translation is CASSALTGSYNEQFF. The chain recombines TRBV9 with TRBJ2-1; TRBD2 might be the D (5 bases). There are 15 residues in the CDR3. V lost 3 bases, J lost 4 bases, and 14 bases lay in between. Germline assignment: CDR1 SGDLS and CDR2 YYNGEE.